The clone carrying this T cell receptor delta chain was counted between two and nine times. Antigen: not known. Sequence at one end of the junction differs from germline and may be a read error. RNA was extracted from the cells and then reverse transcribed. Multiplex PCR used pooled V-gene forward primers and a constant-region reverse primer to amplify CDR3s. TCRdb reanalysed the multiplex PCR reads with CATT. The sample records some 54,000 delta-chain clones, around 15% being singletons. Germline V gene sequence: CDR1 GEAIGNYY, CDR2 EKD. The CDR3 is 17 residues long. The sample belongs to a study of Vδ1+ human thymocytes. Thymocytes were sorted as CD3+ TCRVdelta1+ TCRVdelta2- after alphabeta T cell depletion. Between roughly 96% and 99.6% of sorted thymocytes were Vdelta1+. Study conclusions and caveats: Unexpected Vdelta2 sequences could cause misinterpretation of bulk repertoire data. Thymic TRG and TRD repertoires appeared highly polyclonal, with Gaussian CDR3 length distributions. Despite high sort purity, about 20% of thymic T cell receptor delta sequences were Vdelta2.

The chain carries TRDV2 and TRDJ1, with 11 bases aligning to TRDD3. The sequenced sample consisted of Vdelta1+ gamma-delta thymocytes from the thymus. Subset of the sample: FACS-sorted CD3+ TCRalphabeta- TCRVdelta1+ TCRVdelta2- thymocytes. This clonotype was sampled from a boy in the first two years of life who had congenital heart surgery. The CDR3 spells CACDRTLLGDNTDKLIF. In nucleotides, the CDR3 is TGTGCCTGCGACAGGACCCTACTGGGGGATAACACCGATAAACTCATCTTT.